This TCR beta chain was captured by sequencing in a study of blood T cell repertoires in COVID-19. About the research overall: From the United States, Italy and Spain came samples of acute and convalescent COVID-19. In each case, the material was cDNA or gDNA derived from T cells, B-cell-depleted T cells, or PBMCs.

Patients in Seattle were enrolled during active infection, then followed longitudinally. Trimming removed 1 base from V and 9 bases from J; junction bases left unmatched: 14. Germline V gene data show CDR1 as SNHLY and CDR2 as FYNNEI. This CDR3 is 18 amino acids long. Under the authors' procedure: Reference gene primer amplification gave nucleated cell count estimates. This table comes from immunoSEQ multiplex PCR, and its TCRdb copy is limited to in-frame clones, with some not included. For V, J and clone size, that table is used; D and trimming come from the DNA. Among some 270,000 clones listed, 90% were seen once.

This rearrangement joins TRBV2 to TRBJ1-4; 10 bases agree with TRBD1. Sequenced input: peripheral blood. The clonotype was recovered from a woman in her sixties with COVID-19, enrolled during active disease. The CDR3 protein is CASSEGGDRGPGTQKLFF. CDR3 DNA: TGTGCCAGCAGTGAAGGTGGGGACAGGGGCCCTGGGACCCAAAAACTGTTTTTT. Together with reference TRBV2 and TRBJ1-4, the CDR3 gives the full variable domain: EPEVTQTPSHQVTQMGQEVILRCVPISNHLYFYWYRQILGQKVEFLVSFYNNEISEKSEIFDDQFSVERPDGSNFTLKIRSTKLEDSAMYFCASSEGGDRGPGTQKLFFGSGTQLSVL.